These T cell receptor beta chains were read from a single sample in a study of cytomegalovirus exposure and HLA in healthy donors. The table came from immunoSEQ multiplex PCR; TCRdb's copy has only in-frame clones and leaves some out. Of approximately 190,000 clones in the sample, 81% were seen once. The sequenced sample consisted of PBMCs. These receptors were collected from a woman in her late teens or twenties in good health and CMV-seropositive. CDR3s include the opening cysteine and the closing phenylalanine or tryptophan. A D gene is named only where the DNA matches it firmly. Expanded clones get a size class; other rows say once, few or many, or leave the size out.

v_gene	abundance	d_gene	j_gene	CDR3nt	CDR3aa
TRBV21-1	few	.	TRBJ2-2	TGTGCCAGCACCAACCAGGGTTGGACAGGGGGCATTCGGGACACCGGGGAGCTGTTTTTT	CASTNQGWTGGIRDTGELFF
TRBV10-1	.	.	TRBJ1-4	TGCGCCAGCAGTGATGGTAGACAGTGTAATGAAAAACTGTTTTTT	CASSDGRQCNEKLFF
TRBV6-1	.	.	TRBJ1-1	TGTGCCAGCAGTGATGTGGGCGGGACTGAAGCTTTCTTT	CASSDVGGTEAFF
TRBV28	.	TRBD1	TRBJ1-1	TGTGCCAGCACCCCAGGGGGCAGGAACACTGAAGCTTTCTTT	CASTPGGRNTEAFF
TRBV10-2	.	.	TRBJ1-2	TGCGCCAGCAGTATTCAGGGTCCCCCTCCTAACTATGGCTACACCTTC	CASSIQGPPPNYGYTF
TRBV11-2	once	.	TRBJ1-2	TGTGCCAGCAGCCCTGCTTTGGGGCCTAACTATGGCTACACCTTC	CASSPALGPNYGYTF
TRBV21-1	.	.	TRBJ2-4	TGTGCCAGCAGCATACCGGGACTAGCCAAAAACATTCAGTACTTC	CASSIPGLAKNIQYF
TRBV5-6	.	.	TRBJ1-1	TGTGCCAGCAGCTTGTTCGGAAAGGCGAGGACTGAAGCTTTCTTT	CASSLFGKARTEAFF
TRBV30	.	TRBD2	TRBJ2-5	TGTGCCTGGAGTGTACCAAAGGCGGGGGGGCTAGGGACCCAGTACTTC	CAWSVPKAGGLGTQYF
TRBV11-2	.	.	TRBJ2-1	TGTGCCAGCAGCTTAGGAAGACAGCCCCCCGGGTCGAATGAGCAGTTCTTC	CASSLGRQPPGSNEQFF
TRBV28	.	TRBD1	TRBJ1-4	TGTGCCAGCAGTCCGGGACAGGGTGGTGAAAAACTGTTTTTT	CASSPGQGGEKLFF
TRBV7-2	.	TRBD1	TRBJ2-1	TGTGCCAGCAGCTTTTTATACAGGGGGCGTGGATTAGAGCAGTTCTTC	CASSFLYRGRGLEQFF
TRBV4-3	.	.	TRBJ2-3	TGCGCCAGCGGGCGGGGCTTCAGATCCGCAGATACGCAGTATTTT	CASGRGFRSADTQYF
TRBV28	.	TRBD1	TRBJ2-3	TGTGCCAGCAGGTGGGACAGGGTCACAGATACGCAGTATTTT	CASRWDRVTDTQYF
TRBV4-1	.	TRBD1	TRBJ2-7	TGCGCCAGCAGCCACCGACAGGGGAACGAGCAGTACTTC	CASSHRQGNEQYF
TRBV7-3	.	TRBD1	TRBJ2-2	TGTGCCAGCAGCGCATCCGGGACAGGGAGACCCGGGGAGCTGTTTTTT	CASSASGTGRPGELFF
TRBV5-4	.	.	TRBJ1-1	TGTGCCAGCAGCCCCCGGGGAATGATGAACACTGAAGCTTTCTTT	CASSPRGMMNTEAFF
TRBV5-1	few	.	TRBJ1-1	TGCGCCAGCAGCAAACAGGGATGGGACACTGAAGCTTTCTTT	CASSKQGWDTEAFF
TRBV6-6	.	.	TRBJ2-1	TGTGCCAGCAGTTCAGGGGAGCAGTTCTTC	CASSSGEQFF
TRBV29-1	.	TRBD2	TRBJ2-7	TGCAGCGTTGAACTAGCGGGGGGCCTCTCCTACGAGCAGTACTTC	CSVELAGGLSYEQYF
TRBV5-4	.	TRBD1	TRBJ1-1	TGTGCCAGCCGGACGGACAGGGCGACTGAAGCTTTCTTT	CASRTDRATEAFF
TRBV11-3	.	TRBD1	TRBJ2-4	TGTGCCAGCAGCTTAGACGGGCAGGGGGCTAAAAACATTCAGTACTTC	CASSLDGQGAKNIQYF
TRBV29-1	.	TRBD1	TRBJ2-5	TGCAGCGTTGATCCTACAGGGGTCTGGCAAGAGACCCAGTACTTC	CSVDPTGVWQETQYF
TRBV7-9	.	TRBD1	TRBJ2-7	TGTGCCAGCAGCACGAAGGACAGGGTGTTCGACGAGCAGTACTTC	CASSTKDRVFDEQYF
TRBV5-6	.	.	TRBJ2-7	TGTGCCAGCAGCTTGGTAGGGCAGGGGTGGGAGCAGTACTTC	CASSLVGQGWEQYF
TRBV13	.	.	TRBJ2-1	TGTGCCAGCAGCTCGGGACTCCCGGGGAGTAATGAGCAGTTCTTC	CASSSGLPGSNEQFF
TRBV7-9	.	.	TRBJ2-3	TGTGCCAGCAGCTTAGCGCGTCTGGATACGCAGTATTTT	CASSLARLDTQYF
TRBV7-2	.	.	TRBJ1-3	TGTGCCAGCAGCTTACAGGGAAACACCATATATTTT	CASSLQGNTIYF
TRBV5-1	few	.	TRBJ1-3	TGCGCCAGCAGCTTGGGAGGGAAGCGTGGAAACACCATATATTTT	CASSLGGKRGNTIYF
TRBV5-4	.	.	TRBJ2-3	TGTGCCAGCAGCGAGGAGGGGGGGGGTGCAGATACGCAGTATTTT	CASSEEGGGADTQYF
TRBV14	.	.	TRBJ2-1	TGTGCCAGCAGCCACGGTGGAGTCCACTACAATGAGCAGTTCTTC	CASSHGGVHYNEQFF
TRBV20-1	.	.	TRBJ2-5	TGCGGTACGCTTGCGGGAGAGACCCAGTACTTC	CGTLAGETQYF
TRBV19	once	TRBD2	TRBJ2-1	TGTGCCAGTAGTATCGATGGGGGGGTCTACAATGAGCAGTTCTTC	CASSIDGGVYNEQFF
TRBV4-3	.	.	TRBJ2-6	TGCGCCAGCAGCCCTGATGGGACATTTGGCTCTGGGGCCAACGTCCTGACTTTC	CASSPDGTFGSGANVLTF
TRBV29-1	.	.	TRBJ1-1	TGCAGCGTTCCATCAACTGGGACAAACACTGAAGCTTTCTTT	CSVPSTGTNTEAFF
TRBV29-1	.	.	TRBJ1-4	TGCAGCGTTACAGGCGTTTCAACTAATGAAAAACTGTTTTTT	CSVTGVSTNEKLFF
TRBV7-8	.	.	TRBJ2-1	TGTGCCAGCAGCTCCTCAACAGCTTACAATGAGCAGTTCTTC	CASSSSTAYNEQFF
TRBV7-2	.	.	TRBJ1-5	TGTGCCAGCAGCTCGAAGGCCAGGGCGGTCAATCAGCCCCAGCATTTT	CASSSKARAVNQPQHF
TRBV12-5	.	TRBD2	TRBJ2-2	TGTGCTAGTGGTTTGCCTACTAGCGGGTGGGCTGGCGGGGAGCTGTTTTTT	CASGLPTSGWAGGELFF
TRBV7-2	few	.	TRBJ1-3	TGTGCCAGCAGCATAGCCAGGTCCTCTGGAAACACCATATATTTT	CASSIARSSGNTIYF
TRBV9	.	.	TRBJ2-3	TGTGCCAGCAGCGTAGTAATTGGAGACGGCCTTATGGATACGCAGTATTTT	CASSVVIGDGLMDTQYF
TRBV27	.	TRBD1	TRBJ2-1	TGTGCCAGCACCAACACAGGGGACAATGAGCAGTTCTTC	CASTNTGDNEQFF
TRBV10-3	.	TRBD1	TRBJ1-1	TGTGCCATTGGACAGGGGGCTTGGGGGACTGAAGCTTTCTTT	CAIGQGAWGTEAFF
TRBV2	.	.	TRBJ1-6	TGTGCCAGCAGAAAACGGGGAGATAATTCACCCCTCCACTTT	CASRKRGDNSPLHF
TRBV6-5	.	TRBD1	TRBJ1-2	TGTGCCAGCAGTTCAGTCGGAAACAGGGGGAGCTATGGCTACACCTTC	CASSSVGNRGSYGYTF
TRBV19	.	.	TRBJ1-1	TGTGCCAGTGGACTGGTTGAAGCTTTCTTT	CASGLVEAFF
TRBV9	few	TRBD1	TRBJ2-3	TGTGCCAGCAGCGTAGGTAGGGGGCGCTTGAGTGGCACAGATACGCAGTATTTT	CASSVGRGRLSGTDTQYF
TRBV7-2	.	.	TRBJ2-2	TGTGCCAGCAGTTCGCGGTCCACCGGGGAGCTGTTTTTT	CASSSRSTGELFF
TRBV2	once	.	TRBJ1-1	TGTGCCAGCCATATAGGACAGTCGGTGTCAGAAGCTTTCTTT	CASHIGQSVSEAFF
TRBV30	few	.	TRBJ2-3	TGTGCCTGGAGTGTAAGGGAGACGGGCACGCAGTATTTT	CAWSVRETGTQYF
TRBV2	.	.	TRBJ2-1	TGTGCCAGCAGTGAACACCCACACAAGCGGTTCTTC	CASSEHPHKRFF
TRBV4-1	once	.	TRBJ1-1	TGCGCCAGCAGCCAAGGAATTTCGGGGGGGCGGCGGACTGAAGCTTTCTTT	CASSQGISGGRRTEAFF
TRBV25-1	.	TRBD1	TRBJ2-2	TGTGCCAGCAGTGATGGGGACAGGGGAAATACCGGGGAGCTGTTTTTT	CASSDGDRGNTGELFF
TRBV14	.	.	TRBJ1-6	TGTGCCAGCAGCCCCAACCGGAATTCACCCCTCCACTTT	CASSPNRNSPLHF
TRBV11-1	.	.	TRBJ1-1	TGTGCCAGCAGCTGGCGGGGAGGAAACACTGAAGCTTTCTTT	CASSWRGGNTEAFF